This T cell receptor beta chain appears in the sequencing data of a study of T cell responses to AZD1222 COVID-19 vaccine. Comment on this clone: Its antigen is still unknown.

Germline V lookup: CDR1 SGHAT, CDR2 FQNNGV. CDR3 size: 14 residues. Unmatched junction bases numbered 7, after V lost 6 bases and J lost 5 bases. General study findings and limits: Repertoire sampling occurred only after the peak T cell response.

The protocol was immunoSEQ multiplex PCR, while the TCRdb copy is restricted to in-frame clones and leaves out a portion. Here the sample spans 120,000 or so clones, 94% being singletons. The TCR originated in an adult who received the AZD1222 COVID-19 vaccine. The material was peripheral blood, obtained 28 days after the second AZD1222 dose. J is TRBJ1-2 and V is TRBV11-2; 9 bases are a match to TRBD1. The CDR3 DNA follows: TGTGCCAGCAGACCTTGGGACAGGGTTTATGGCTACACCTTC. Translation: CASRPWDRVYGYTF.